This is a list of T cell receptor beta chains from one sample in a study of identifying expanded T cells in peripheral blood. TCRdb's table, derived via immunoSEQ multiplex PCR, lists solely in-frame clones and lacks some. The top ten hold 3.3% of the sample, which has 70,000 or so clones, roughly nine tenths seen once. Sequencing used blood. Every receptor here comes from a person aged 18 to 75 in good health. The CDR3 runs from the conserved cysteine through the conserved F or W.

v_call cdr3_aa
TRBV29-1 CSVPGKDTGEQFF
TRBV7-2 CASSLGSGSTYEQYF
TRBV2 CASSATGALYGYTF
TRBV5-1 CASSDALQQQYF
TRBV27 CASNNGGEQETQYF
TRBV6-1 CASSRGLAGEGTQYF
TRBV5-6 CASSSVGGEAFF
TRBV5-1 CASSVGQDYGYTF
TRBV28 CASRIKQGLGHNQPQHF
TRBV30 CAWSRLAGGGHEQFF
TRBV19 CASNLGFSGELFF
TRBV10-3 CAITPGGQAYGYTF
TRBV28 CASQGGNEKLFF
TRBV4-3 CASSQVPLAGPEFSTDTQYF